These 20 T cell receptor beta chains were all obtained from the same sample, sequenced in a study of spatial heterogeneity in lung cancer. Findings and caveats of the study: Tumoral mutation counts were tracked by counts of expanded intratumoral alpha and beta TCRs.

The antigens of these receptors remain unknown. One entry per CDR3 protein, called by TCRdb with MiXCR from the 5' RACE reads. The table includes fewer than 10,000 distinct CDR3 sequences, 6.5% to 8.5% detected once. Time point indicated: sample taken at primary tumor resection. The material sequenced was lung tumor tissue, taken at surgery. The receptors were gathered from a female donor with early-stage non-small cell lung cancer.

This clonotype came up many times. The CDR3, as DNA: TGTGCCAGCAGCCCCACAGCTAGCGACCCAGAGACCCAGTACTTC. Its protein is CASSPTASDPETQYF. The chain has TRBV9 and TRBJ2-5; a weak D match, TRBD2 (6 bases). Trimming took off 4 bases at V and 4 bases at J, with 17 bases between the two ends. Germline CDR1 SGDLS, CDR2 YYNGEE. This CDR3 has 15 residues.

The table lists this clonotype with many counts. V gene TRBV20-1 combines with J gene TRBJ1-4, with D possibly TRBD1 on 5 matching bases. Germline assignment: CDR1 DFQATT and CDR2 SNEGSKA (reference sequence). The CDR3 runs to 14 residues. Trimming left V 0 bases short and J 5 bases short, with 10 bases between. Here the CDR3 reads CSARDRRENEKLFF. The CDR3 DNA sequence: TGCAGTGCTAGAGATCGCAGGGAGAATGAAAAACTGTTTTTT.

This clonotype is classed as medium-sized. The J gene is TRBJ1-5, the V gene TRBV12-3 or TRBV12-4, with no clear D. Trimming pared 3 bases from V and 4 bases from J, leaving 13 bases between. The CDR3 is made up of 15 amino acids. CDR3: CASSLSLRANQPQHF. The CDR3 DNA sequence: TGTGCCAGCAGTTTGAGTTTGAGAGCGAATCAGCCCCAGCATTTT.

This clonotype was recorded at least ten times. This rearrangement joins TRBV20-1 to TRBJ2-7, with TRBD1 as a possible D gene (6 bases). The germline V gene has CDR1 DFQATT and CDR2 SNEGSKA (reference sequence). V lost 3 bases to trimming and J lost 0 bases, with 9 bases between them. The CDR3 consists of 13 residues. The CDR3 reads CSASGTFSYEQYF. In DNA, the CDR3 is TGCAGTGCTAGCGGGACATTCTCCTACGAGCAGTACTTC.

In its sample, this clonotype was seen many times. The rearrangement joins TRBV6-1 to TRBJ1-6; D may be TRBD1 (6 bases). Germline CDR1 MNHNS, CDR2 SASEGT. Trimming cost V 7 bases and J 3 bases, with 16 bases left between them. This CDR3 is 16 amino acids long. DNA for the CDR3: TGTGCCAGCACTCGAGGGGGGCAGATCTATAATTCACCCCTCCACTTT. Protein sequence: CASTRGGQIYNSPLHF.

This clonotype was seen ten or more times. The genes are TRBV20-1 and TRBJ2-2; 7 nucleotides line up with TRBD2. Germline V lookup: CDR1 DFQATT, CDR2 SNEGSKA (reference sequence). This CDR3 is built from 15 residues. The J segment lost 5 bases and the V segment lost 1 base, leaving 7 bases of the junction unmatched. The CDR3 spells CSARVGGSPTGELFF. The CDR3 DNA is TGCAGTGCTAGAGTCGGCGGGAGCCCTACCGGGGAGCTGTTTTTT.

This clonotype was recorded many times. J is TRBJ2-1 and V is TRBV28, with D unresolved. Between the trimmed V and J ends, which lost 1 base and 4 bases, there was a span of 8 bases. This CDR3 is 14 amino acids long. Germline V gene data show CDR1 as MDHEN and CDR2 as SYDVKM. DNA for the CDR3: TGTGCCAGCAGTTTATTGGTCGATTACAATGAGCAGTTCTTC. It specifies CASSLLVDYNEQFF.

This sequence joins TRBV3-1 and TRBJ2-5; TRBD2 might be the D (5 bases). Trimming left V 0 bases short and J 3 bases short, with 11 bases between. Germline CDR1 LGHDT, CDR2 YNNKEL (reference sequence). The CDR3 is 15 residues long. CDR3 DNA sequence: TGTGCCAGCAGCCAAGAGTTCAGCGGAGAAGAGACCCAGTACTTC. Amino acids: CASSQEFSGEETQYF.

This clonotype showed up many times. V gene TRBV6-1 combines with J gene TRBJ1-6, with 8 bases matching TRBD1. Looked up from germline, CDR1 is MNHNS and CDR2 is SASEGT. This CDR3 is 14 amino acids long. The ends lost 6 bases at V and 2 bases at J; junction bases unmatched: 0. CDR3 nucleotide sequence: TGTGCCAGCAGACAGGGGGCCTATAATTCACCCCTCCACTTT. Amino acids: CASRQGAYNSPLHF.

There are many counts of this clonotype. CDR3 in amino acids: CASSPGQGLIEKLFF. CDR3 coding DNA: TGTGCCAGCAGCCCCGGGCAGGGCCTTATAGAAAAACTGTTTTTT. J is TRBJ1-4 and V is TRBV7-2; D may be TRBD1 (5 bases). Trimming took 5 bases from V and 8 from J, leaving 18 bases between them. Germline loops: CDR1 SGHTA, CDR2 FQGNSA. The CDR3 runs 15 residues.

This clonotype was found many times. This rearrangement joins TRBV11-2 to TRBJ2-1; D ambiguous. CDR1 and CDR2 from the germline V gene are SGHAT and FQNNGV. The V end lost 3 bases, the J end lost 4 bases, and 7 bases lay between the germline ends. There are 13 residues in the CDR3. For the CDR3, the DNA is TGTGCCAGCAGCTTTGGAACGTACAATGAGCAGTTCTTC. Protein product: CASSFGTYNEQFF.

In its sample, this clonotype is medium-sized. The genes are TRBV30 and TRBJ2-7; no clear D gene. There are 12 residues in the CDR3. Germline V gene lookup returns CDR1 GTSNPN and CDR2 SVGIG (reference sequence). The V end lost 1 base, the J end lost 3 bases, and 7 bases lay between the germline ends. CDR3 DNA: TGTGCCTGGAGTGGCCAGTTCTACGAGCAGTACTTC. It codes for CAWSGQFYEQYF.

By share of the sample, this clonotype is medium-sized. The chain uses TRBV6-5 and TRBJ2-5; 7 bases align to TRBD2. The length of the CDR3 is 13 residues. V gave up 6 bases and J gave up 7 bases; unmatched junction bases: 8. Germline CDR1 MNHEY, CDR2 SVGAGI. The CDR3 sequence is CASSNLAEVTQYF. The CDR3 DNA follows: TGTGCCAGCAGCAATCTAGCGGAGGTGACCCAGTACTTC.

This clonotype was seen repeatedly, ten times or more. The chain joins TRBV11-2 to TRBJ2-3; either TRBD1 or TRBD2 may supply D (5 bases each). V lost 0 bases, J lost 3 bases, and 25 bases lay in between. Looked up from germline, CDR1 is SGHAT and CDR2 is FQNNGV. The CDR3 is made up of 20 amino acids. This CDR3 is CASSLDLGELSGVGTDTQYF. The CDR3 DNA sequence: TGTGCCAGCAGCTTAGACTTAGGGGAGCTATCTGGAGTTGGAACAGATACGCAGTATTTT.

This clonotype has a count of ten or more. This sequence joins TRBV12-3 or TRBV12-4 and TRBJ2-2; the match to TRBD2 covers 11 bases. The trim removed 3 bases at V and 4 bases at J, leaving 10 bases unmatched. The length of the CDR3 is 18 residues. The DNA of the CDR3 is TGTGCCAGCAGTTTCACCCTCACTAGCGGGAGAATCACCGGGGAGCTGTTTTTT. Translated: CASSFTLTSGRITGELFF.

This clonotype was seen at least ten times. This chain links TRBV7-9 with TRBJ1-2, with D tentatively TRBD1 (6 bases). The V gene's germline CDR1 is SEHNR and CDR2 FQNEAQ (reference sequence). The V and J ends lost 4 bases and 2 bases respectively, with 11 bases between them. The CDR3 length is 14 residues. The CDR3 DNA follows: TGTGCCAGCAGCTCCGGACAGTTCAACTATGGCTACACCTTC. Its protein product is CASSSGQFNYGYTF.

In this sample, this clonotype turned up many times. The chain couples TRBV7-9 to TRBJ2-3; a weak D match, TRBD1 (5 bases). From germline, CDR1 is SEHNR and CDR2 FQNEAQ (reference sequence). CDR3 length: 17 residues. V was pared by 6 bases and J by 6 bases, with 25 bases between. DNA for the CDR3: TGTGCCAGCAGTCTCCTTGCCCAGGGTCCGGGCGCTGATACGCAGTATTTT. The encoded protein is CASSLLAQGPGADTQYF.

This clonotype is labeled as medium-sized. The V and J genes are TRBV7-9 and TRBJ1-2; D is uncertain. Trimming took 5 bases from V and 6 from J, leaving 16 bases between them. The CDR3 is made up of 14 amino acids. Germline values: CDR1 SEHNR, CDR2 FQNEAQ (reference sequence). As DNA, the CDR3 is TGTGCCAGCAGCCCACGTAACACGGTCGATGGCTACACCTTC. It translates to CASSPRNTVDGYTF.

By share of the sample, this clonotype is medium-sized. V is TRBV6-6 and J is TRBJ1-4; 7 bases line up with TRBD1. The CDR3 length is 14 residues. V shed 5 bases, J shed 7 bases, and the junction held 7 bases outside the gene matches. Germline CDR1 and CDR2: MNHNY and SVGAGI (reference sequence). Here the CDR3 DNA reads TGTGCCAGCAGTCTTCAGGGGGAAGGTGAAAAACTGTTTTTT. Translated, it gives CASSLQGEGEKLFF.

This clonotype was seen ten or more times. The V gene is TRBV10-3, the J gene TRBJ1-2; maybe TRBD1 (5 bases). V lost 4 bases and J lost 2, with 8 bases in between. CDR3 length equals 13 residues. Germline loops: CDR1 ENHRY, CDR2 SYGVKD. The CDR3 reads CAISGDRNYGYTF. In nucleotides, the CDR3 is TGTGCCATCAGTGGAGACAGAAACTATGGCTACACCTTC.